These 28 T cell receptor beta chains were all obtained from the same sample, sequenced in a study of cytomegalovirus exposure and HLA in healthy donors. Vbeta (60) and Jbeta (13) primers were used in the PCR. Produced via immunoSEQ multiplex PCR; TCRdb's table is partial and in-frame only. The sample lists approximately 120,000 clones, around three quarters seen once, with less than 3% in the top ten. The sample comprised PBMCs. The receptors shown here come from a female donor in good health and CMV-seronegative.

V is TRBV30 and J is TRBJ2-3, with D possibly being TRBD2 (6 bases). Trimming removed 1 base from V and 0 bases from J, with 8 bases in between. Per the germline V gene, CDR1 is GTSNPN and CDR2 is SVGIG (reference sequence). The CDR3 extends over 14 amino acids. The CDR3 sequence: CAWSGGDSTDTQYF. The DNA of the CDR3 is TGTGCCTGGAGTGGGGGGGATAGCACAGATACGCAGTATTTT.

V and J are TRBV19 and TRBJ2-5; 7 bases map to TRBD1. V was clipped by 1 base and J by 11 bases; unmatched bases: 16. The CDR3 has 16 amino acids. Germline CDR1 reads LNHDA; CDR2 reads SQIVND (reference sequence). The CDR3 DNA is TGTGCCAGTAGTATAGCTGCGTCGAAGGGGGCTAATGAGCAGTACTTC. Residues: CASSIAASKGANEQYF.

The rearrangement joins TRBV7-8 to TRBJ1-2, with TRBD1 as a possible D gene (6 bases). This CDR3 has 13 amino acids. The germline V gene has CDR1 SGHVS and CDR2 FQNEAQ. V lost 7 bases, J lost 4 bases, and 13 bases lay in between. In nucleotides, the CDR3 is TGTGCCAGCACCCTCGGGGGGCCCTATGGCTACACCTTC. This sequence encodes CASTLGGPYGYTF.

This clone came up a few times. The chain uses TRBV2 and TRBJ1-1; weak D call: TRBD1 (6 bases). Germline assignment: CDR1 SNHLY and CDR2 FYNNEI. V was cut by 7 bases and J by 0 bases, with 9 bases left in between. The length of the CDR3 is 13 residues. The CDR3 is CASTAGVNTEAFF. The DNA for the CDR3 is TGTGCCAGCACGGCAGGGGTGAACACTGAAGCTTTCTTT. The whole variable domain, remainder taken from reference TRBV2 and TRBJ1-1, is EPEVTQTPSHQVTQMGQEVILRCVPISNHLYFYWYRQILGQKVEFLVSFYNNEISEKSEIFDDQFSVERPDGSNFTLKIRSTKLEDSAMYFCASTAGVNTEAFFGQGTRLTVV.

The CDR3 region has the DNA TGTGCCAGCAGTTATAGCGGGGGGCCCTACGAGCAGTACTTC. This sequence encodes CASSYSGGPYEQYF. The chain joins TRBV6-9 to TRBJ2-5, with 9 bases lining up with TRBD2. TRBJ2-7 explains the end of the DNA better; the J call may be wrong. The germline V gene encodes CDR1 MNHGY and CDR2 SVAAGI. The CDR3 has 14 residues.

This clone appeared a single time. The V call is TRBV7-2, the J call TRBJ2-1; 7 nucleotides agree with TRBD2. The CDR3 is 15 residues long. V lost 2 bases and J lost 2; bases outside the gene matches: 3. Germline CDR1 reads SGHTA; CDR2 reads FQGNSA. In nucleotides, the CDR3 is TGTGCCAGCAGCTTAACGGGGGGAACCTACAATGAGCAGTTCTTC. Residues: CASSLTGGTYNEQFF.

The chain carries TRBV11-2 and TRBJ1-2; TRBD1 is a possible D gene (6 bases). The length of the CDR3 is 13 residues. The germline V and J ends were trimmed by 1 base and 8 bases, with 11 bases remaining between them. Germline V gives CDR1 SGHAT, CDR2 FQNNGV. CDR3 in DNA: TGTGCCAGCAGCTTAGTGGACAGTGGAGGCTACACCTTC. Translating it yields CASSLVDSGGYTF.

V usage is TRBV4-1 and J usage is TRBJ1-2; the D gene is possibly TRBD1 (5 bases). Germline V gives CDR1 MGHRA, CDR2 YSYEKL. The V end lost 1 base, the J end lost 2 bases, and 11 bases lay between the germline ends. This CDR3 region has 15 residues. Here the CDR3 DNA reads TGCGCCAGCAGCCAAGGTCAGGGAGGCAACTATGGCTACACCTTC. Its protein product is CASSQGQGGNYGYTF.

The V gene is TRBV5-1, the J gene TRBJ1-6; D is ambiguous. In germline, CDR1 is SGHRS, CDR2 YFSETQ. The V end was cut by 0 bases, the J end by 6 bases, with 10 bases between. The CDR3 extends over 15 amino acids. The CDR3 here is CASSLGALSNSPLHF. In nucleotides, the CDR3 is TGCGCCAGCAGCTTGGGGGCACTTTCTAATTCACCCCTCCACTTT.

The chain has TRBV9 and TRBJ1-2; 7 nucleotides agree with TRBD1. Trimming at V came to 4 bases and at J to 4 bases, leaving 10 bases not matched to a gene. The CDR3 has 15 amino acids. In germline, CDR1 is SGDLS, CDR2 YYNGEE. CDR3 DNA: TGTGCCAGCAGCCCCGGACAGGCCTCCTTCTATGGCTACACCTTC. Amino acids: CASSPGQASFYGYTF.

The chain carries TRBV7-8 and TRBJ1-4; 10 bases match TRBD1. CDR1 SGHVS and CDR2 FQNEAQ come from the germline V gene. The ends lost 5 bases at V and 8 bases at J; junction bases unmatched: 8. The CDR3 totals 15 residues. The CDR3 sequence is CASSPTTGGREKLFF. In DNA form, the CDR3 reads TGTGCCAGCAGCCCGACGACAGGGGGCCGAGAAAAACTGTTTTTT.

The chain combines TRBV19 with TRBJ1-5, with D possibly TRBD1 on 5 matching bases. CDR3 size: 15 residues. Trimming pared 6 bases from V and 1 base from J, leaving 13 bases between. CDR1 and CDR2 from the germline V gene are LNHDA and SQIVND (reference sequence). CDR3 region: CASRGREASNQPQHF. In nucleotides, the CDR3 is TGTGCCAGTAGGGGCAGGGAGGCGAGCAATCAGCCCCAGCATTTT. The complete variable domain, with remaining parts taken from reference TRBV19 and TRBJ1-5, reads DGGITQSPKYLFRKEGQNVTLSCEQNLNHDAMYWYRQDPGQGLRLIYYSQIVNDFQKGDIAEGYSVSREKKESFPLTVTSAQKNPTAFYLCASRGREASNQPQHFGDGTRLSIL.

This chain joins TRBV19 and TRBJ2-3; 16 positions agree with TRBD2. There are 16 residues in the CDR3. V shed 5 bases and J 4 bases; nucleotides not matched to a gene: 3. Germline values: CDR1 LNHDA, CDR2 SQIVND (reference sequence). This CDR3 reads CASSGTSGGAADTQYF. As DNA, the CDR3 is TGTGCCAGTAGTGGGACTAGCGGGGGGGCCGCAGATACGCAGTATTTT.

The V call is TRBV15, the J call TRBJ2-1, with TRBD2 as a possible D gene (6 bases). The CDR3 runs to 14 residues. V was pared by 0 bases and J by 10 bases, with 13 bases between. In germline, CDR1 is LNHNV, CDR2 YYDKDF (reference sequence). The DNA of the CDR3 is TGTGCCACCAGCAGAGACGGGGGAATAGAGGAGCAGTTCTTC. Its translation is CATSRDGGIEEQFF.

The genes are TRBV30 and TRBJ1-2; D possibly corresponds to TRBD1 (6 bases). V was shortened by 4 bases and J by 8 bases, with 17 bases between the two germline ends. The CDR3 is 13 residues long. Per the germline V gene, CDR1 is GTSNPN and CDR2 is SVGIG (reference sequence). The CDR3 sequence: CAWILQGRRGYTF. CDR3 sequence (DNA): TGTGCCTGGATCTTACAGGGACGCCGGGGCTACACCTTC.

The chain carries TRBV19 and TRBJ1-2; the match to TRBD1 covers 8 bases. Germline V lookup: CDR1 LNHDA, CDR2 SQIVND (reference sequence). The CDR3 runs 15 residues. The junction had 6 bases not matched to a gene; V was cut back by 3 bases and J by 3 bases. The CDR3 sequence is CASSIFRGRDYGYTF. The DNA for the CDR3 is TGTGCCAGTAGTATCTTCAGGGGGCGGGACTATGGCTACACCTTC.

CDR3 DNA sequence: TGTGCCAGCAGAGGGACTAGCGGGGGGTGGGGGAATGAGCAGTTCTTC. Its translation: CASRGTSGGWGNEQFF. This chain links TRBV27 with TRBJ2-1; 15 nucleotides line up with TRBD2. V was clipped by 6 bases and J by 7 bases; unmatched bases: 7. The CDR3 has 16 residues. CDR1 and CDR2 (germline): MNHEY, SMNVEV (reference sequence).

This clone was seen a single time. The V and J genes are TRBV6-1 and TRBJ2-7; perhaps TRBD2 as D (6 bases). This CDR3 has 11 amino acids. V lost 7 bases and J 13 bases, leaving 17 bases between the germline ends. Germline V gene lookup returns CDR1 MNHNS and CDR2 SASEGT. The CDR3 DNA reads as TGTGCCAGCAACGCGGGGACCTCTACTTACTTC. It is translated as CASNAGTSTYF.

This sequence joins TRBV6-1 and TRBJ2-3; perhaps TRBD2 as D (5 bases). In germline, CDR1 is MNHNS, CDR2 SASEGT. Trimming shortened V by 10 bases and J by 2 bases, and 16 bases separated the two germline ends. The length of the CDR3 is 14 residues. Here the CDR3 DNA reads TGTGCCACTAGATTAAGCGGTGACACAGATACGCAGTATTTT. Translating gives CATRLSGDTDTQYF.

The table lists this clone with a few counts. The chain uses TRBV6-1 and TRBJ2-3; 10 bases agree with TRBD1. J gave up 3 bases and V 2 bases, and 5 bases lay outside the gene matches. Germline-derived CDR1 and CDR2 are MNHNS and SASEGT. The CDR3 runs to 16 residues. CDR3 sequence reads: CASSEPTGQGTDTQYF. For the CDR3, the DNA is TGTGCCAGCAGTGAACCTACGGGACAGGGGACAGATACGCAGTATTTT.

This clone was counted between two and nine times. This chain uses TRBV6-1 with TRBJ2-7, with D possibly matching TRBD2 (6 bases). The V gene lost 5 bases and the J gene lost 4 bases, with 15 bases spanning the gap. CDR1 is MNHNS and CDR2 is SASEGT in the germline V gene. The CDR3 runs to 14 residues. The CDR3, as DNA: TGTGCCAGCAGTTGGGAGACTAGTGGGTACGAGCAGTACTTC. This sequence encodes CASSWETSGYEQYF.

The chain recombines TRBV5-1 with TRBJ2-1; D might be TRBD2 (6 bases). Germline CDR1 reads SGHRS; CDR2 reads YFSETQ. Trimming shortened V by 3 bases and J by 4 bases, and 23 bases separated the two germline ends. The length of the CDR3 is 18 residues. The CDR3 is CASSSLASPGTLYNEQFF. The CDR3 DNA is TGCGCCAGCAGCTCGCTTGCATCCCCCGGGACTCTATACAATGAGCAGTTCTTC.

V is TRBV5-6 and J is TRBJ2-1, with D unresolved. V lost 2 bases and J lost 3, with 9 bases in between. The CDR3 consists of 14 residues. The germline V gene encodes CDR1 SGHDT and CDR2 YYEEEE. CDR3 residues: CASSLGAGYNEQFF. DNA for the CDR3: TGTGCCAGCAGCTTAGGTGCAGGCTACAATGAGCAGTTCTTC.

This clone showed up just once. The rearrangement uses TRBV2 and TRBJ2-7, with 9 bases identical to TRBD2. There are 13 residues in the CDR3. Germline V CDR1 and CDR2: SNHLY, FYNNEI. After removal of 6 bases from V and 6 bases from J, the junction contained 6 bases not matched to a gene. The CDR3 loop reads CASRRGLATEQYF. DNA for the CDR3: TGTGCCAGCAGGAGAGGACTAGCGACCGAGCAGTACTTC.

CDR3 DNA sequence: TGTGCCAGCAGCCAACGGGGGGGCCTTAGCACAGATACGCAGTATTTT. Residues: CASSQRGGLSTDTQYF. V and J are TRBV7-3 and TRBJ2-3, with 8 bases identical to TRBD2. The germline V gene encodes CDR1 SGHTA and CDR2 FQGTGA. The CDR3 sequence is 16 residues long. With 5 bases clipped from V and 0 bases from J, the junction kept 7 bases outside the gene matches. Full variable domain (rest looked up from reference TRBV7-3 and TRBJ2-3): GAGVSQTPSNKVTEKGKYVELRCDPISGHTALYWYRQSLGQGPEFLIYFQGTGAADDSGLPNDRFFAVRPEGSVSTLKIQRTERGDSAVYLCASSQRGGLSTDTQYFGPGTRLTVL.

The V call is TRBV30, the J call TRBJ1-2, with D uncertain. Germline CDR1 and CDR2: GTSNPN and SVGIG (reference sequence). The CDR3 extends over 11 amino acids. The germline V and J ends were trimmed by 0 bases and 6 bases, with 5 bases remaining between them. The CDR3 is CAWSVLDGYTF. As DNA, the CDR3 is TGTGCCTGGAGTGTACTAGATGGCTACACCTTC.

The chain links TRBV7-9 to TRBJ2-7; D not certain. Per the germline V gene, CDR1 is SEHNR and CDR2 is FQNEAQ (reference sequence). This CDR3 contains 11 residues. Deletions cut 4 bases from V and 6 bases from J, with 7 bases between. CDR3 DNA: TGTGCCAGCAGCTCCCCGCGCGAGCAGTACTTC. This translates into CASSSPREQYF.

On this clone: One end of the junction is discordant with germline, which a read error may explain. The V and J genes are TRBV5-1 and TRBJ1-1; maybe TRBD1 (6 bases). The CDR3 contains 12 residues. Germline CDR1 and CDR2: SGHRS and YFSETQ. The CDR3 DNA reads as TGCGCCGGCAGGGGCGACAGCACTGAAGCTTTCTTT. Translating it yields CAGRGDSTEAFF.